Presented here are 20 T cell receptor beta chains from one specimen sequenced in a study of T cell responses to AZD1222 COVID-19 vaccine. This table comes from immunoSEQ multiplex PCR, and its TCRdb copy is limited to in-frame clones, with some not included. The table records 160,000 or so clones, 70% to 90% of them present only once. Sequences were derived from peripheral blood, sampled after recovery from COVID-19. The receptors originated from an adult who had recovered from COVID-19.

V gene TRBV4-1 combines with J gene TRBJ1-2; possible D gene TRBD1, 5 bases. The germline V and J ends were trimmed by 3 bases and 7 bases, with 18 bases remaining between them. Germline V gene data show CDR1 as MGHRA and CDR2 as YSYEKL. The length of the CDR3 is 15 residues. The DNA for the CDR3 is TGCGCCAGCAGCCAGGAAACCGGGACGGTATCTGGCTACACCTTC. Its translation is CASSQETGTVSGYTF.

The chain combines TRBV27 with TRBJ2-1, with 13 bases matching TRBD2. This CDR3 contains 12 residues. CDR1 is MNHEY and CDR2 is SMNVEV in the germline V gene (reference sequence). The CDR3 is CAARGTSGVQFF. In nucleotides, the CDR3 is TGTGCAGCTAGAGGGACTAGCGGGGTACAGTTCTTC.

The chain has TRBV10-3 and TRBJ1-5; D unclear. The CDR3 length is 14 residues. CDR1 ENHRY and CDR2 SYGVKD come from the germline V gene. Trimming stripped 10 bases from V and 0 bases from J, with 13 bases between. The CDR3 protein is CATSTQSSNQPQHF. CDR3 sequence (DNA): TGTGCCACCTCAACACAGTCTAGCAATCAGCCCCAGCATTTT.

The chain recombines TRBV11-3 with TRBJ2-3; D gene unclear. Germline V CDR1 and CDR2: SGHNT, YENEEA. This CDR3 is 13 amino acids long. Trimming removed 1 base from V and 5 bases from J, with 7 bases in between. CDR3 residues: CASSLGQKDTQYF. Written as DNA, the CDR3 is TGTGCCAGCAGCTTAGGACAAAAAGATACGCAGTATTTT.

This chain links TRBV19 with TRBJ1-5; the D is unclear. Germline loops: CDR1 LNHDA, CDR2 SQIVND (reference sequence). With 3 bases removed from V and 3 bases from J, the gap between germline ends came to 9 bases. The CDR3 covers 14 residues. CDR3 sequence reads: CASSIYNYNQPQHF. The CDR3 DNA is TGTGCCAGTAGTATTTACAATTACAATCAGCCCCAGCATTTT.

J is TRBJ1-2 and V is TRBV27; maybe TRBD1 (5 bases). Germline lookup yields CDR1 MNHEY and CDR2 SMNVEV (reference sequence). The V and J ends lost 5 bases and 8 bases respectively, with 15 bases between them. The CDR3 covers 13 residues. The CDR3 is CASSPGPNRGYTF. The CDR3 DNA is TGTGCCAGCAGTCCCGGACCCAACAGGGGCTACACCTTC.

This sequence joins TRBV5-8 and TRBJ1-3; no clear D gene. The CDR3 consists of 14 residues. Trimming shortened V by 4 bases and J by 4 bases, and 12 bases separated the two germline ends. The germline V gene encodes CDR1 SGHTS and CDR2 YDEGEE. The CDR3 spells CASSLTLAGNTIYF. CDR3 bases: TGTGCCAGCAGCCTGACCCTAGCAGGAAACACCATATATTTT.

J is TRBJ2-7 and V is TRBV19; 7 nucleotides agree with TRBD2. Unmatched junction bases numbered 20, after V lost 5 bases and J lost 4 bases. CDR3 length: 18 residues. In germline, CDR1 is LNHDA, CDR2 SQIVND (reference sequence). CDR3 residues: CASSARFSSSGQGYEQYF. The DNA for the CDR3 is TGTGCCAGTAGTGCCCGATTCTCCTCTAGCGGCCAAGGGTACGAGCAGTACTTC.

CDR3 sequence reads: CASSQGQGGNQPQHF. For the CDR3, the DNA is TGTGCCAGCAGCCAAGGACAGGGTGGCAATCAGCCCCAGCATTTT. This rearrangement joins TRBV4-2 to TRBJ1-5; TRBD1 matches 7 bases. Looked up from germline, CDR1 is LGHNA and CDR2 is YNFKEQ. The CDR3 covers 15 residues. V lost 1 base and J lost 2; bases outside the gene matches: 2.

This chain connects TRBV28 to TRBJ1-6; 8 bases map to TRBD1. The germline gives CDR1 MDHEN, CDR2 SYDVKM. Trimming took 2 bases from V and 10 from J; bases not matched to a gene: 10. The CDR3 contains 16 residues. CDR3 protein: CASSLMAGTGSSPLHF. CDR3 in DNA: TGTGCCAGCAGTTTAATGGCCGGGACAGGATCCTCACCCCTCCACTTT.

The chain joins TRBV28 to TRBJ1-5; 7 nucleotides line up with TRBD1. This CDR3 region has 15 residues. The germline V gene has CDR1 MDHEN and CDR2 SYDVKM. The V and J ends lost 6 bases and 4 bases, in that order; junction bases with no gene match: 9. The CDR3: CASRLQGGSNQPQHF. The CDR3 DNA follows: TGTGCCAGCAGGCTTCAGGGGGGGAGTAATCAGCCCCAGCATTTT.

The chain links TRBV4-2 to TRBJ2-5; TRBD1 agrees at 8 bases. Germline CDR1 LGHNA, CDR2 YNFKEQ. V shed 8 bases, J shed 0 bases, and the junction held 8 bases outside the gene matches. CDR3 length: 15 residues. The CDR3 loop is CASRTGQGYQETQYF. The CDR3 bases are TGTGCCAGCCGGACAGGGCAGGGCTACCAAGAGACCCAGTACTTC.

The rearrangement links TRBV10-3 to TRBJ2-7; 8 nucleotides match TRBD2. Germline CDR1 reads ENHRY; CDR2 reads SYGVKD. V shed 0 bases and J 6 bases; nucleotides not matched to a gene: 4. The CDR3 runs 14 residues. This chain's CDR3 is CAISESRLALEQYF. The DNA for the CDR3 is TGTGCCATCAGTGAGTCGAGACTAGCGCTCGAGCAGTACTTC.

The chain carries TRBV7-8 and TRBJ2-1; 12 bases match TRBD2. CDR1 and CDR2 (germline): SGHVS, FQNEAQ. Trimming removed 6 bases from V and 4 bases from J; junction bases left unmatched: 4. This CDR3 is 15 amino acids long. CDR3 loop: CASRRTSGTYNEQFF. As DNA, the CDR3 is TGTGCCAGCAGACGGACTAGCGGGACGTACAATGAGCAGTTCTTC.

The V call is TRBV27, the J call TRBJ2-7; no firm D call. V gave up 5 bases and J gave up 2 bases, with 13 bases separating them. Per germline, CDR1 MNHEY and CDR2 SMNVEV (reference sequence). The CDR3 spans 14 residues. Here the CDR3 reads CASSPDLTPYEQYF. The CDR3 nucleotides are TGTGCCAGCAGTCCGGACCTTACACCCTACGAGCAGTACTTC.

V gene TRBV27 combines with J gene TRBJ2-3; D call uncertain. The germline gives CDR1 MNHEY, CDR2 SMNVEV (reference sequence). With 3 bases removed from V and 2 bases from J, the gap between germline ends came to 9 bases. This CDR3 spans 14 amino acids. The CDR3 DNA sequence: TGTGCCAGCAGTTTTGGGCTTAACACAGATACGCAGTATTTT. This codes for CASSFGLNTDTQYF.

This sequence joins TRBV5-1 and TRBJ2-1; 7 nucleotides agree with TRBD2. V was pared by 1 base and J by 5 bases, with 9 bases of the junction left unmatched. Germline V CDR1 and CDR2: SGHRS, YFSETQ. The CDR3 extends over 16 amino acids. The CDR3, as DNA: TGCGCCAGCAGCTTGTTAATGGGGGAGGGAGACAATGAGCAGTTCTTC. Amino acids: CASSLLMGEGDNEQFF.

The gene calls are TRBV24-1 and TRBJ2-5, with 7 bases aligning to TRBD2. The trim removed 1 base at V and 4 bases at J, leaving 2 bases unmatched. CDR1 KGHDR and CDR2 SFDVKD come from the germline V gene. CDR3 size: 14 residues. In DNA, the CDR3 is TGTGCCACCAGTGATTTAGGGAGGGGAGAGACCCAGTACTTC. This gives the protein CATSDLGRGETQYF.

V is TRBV4-2 and J is TRBJ2-1, with 9 bases aligning to TRBD2. Trimming at V came to 0 bases and at J to 4 bases, leaving 4 bases not matched to a gene. There are 16 residues in the CDR3. Germline assignment: CDR1 LGHNA and CDR2 YNFKEQ. CDR3 protein: CASSQEPSGAYNEQFF. The CDR3 nucleotides read TGTGCCAGCAGCCAAGAACCTAGCGGGGCTTACAATGAGCAGTTCTTC.

The CDR3 reads CASSMGQGVGYTF. The CDR3 DNA is TGTGCCAGTAGTATGGGACAGGGGGTTGGCTACACCTTC. This chain links TRBV19 with TRBJ1-2; 11 bases match TRBD1. The CDR3 has 13 amino acids. V trimming: 3 bases; J trimming: 7 bases; junction bases outside the gene matches: 1. Germline CDR1 is LNHDA and CDR2 is SQIVND (reference sequence).